This T cell receptor (beta chain) stems from a study of regulatory T cells in long-lasting Graves disease. Study-level information: Positive TSH receptor antibodies alongside over 5 years of antithyroid drugs were what marked Graves' disease as persistent. Study outcomes and limitations: Persistent cases favored TRBV28, TRBJ1-2 and TRBJ2-5.

Relying on iRepertoire HTBI primers and Arm-PCR of CDR3 regions, the team built TCR beta libraries. TCRdb re-analysed the multiplex PCR reads in MiXCR, keeping a single row per CDR3 protein. The sample shows about 660,000 distinct CDR3 sequences, about 32% of them seen only once. In the case of this clonotype: Its target is unknown.

The CDR3 contains 17 residues. V lost 3 bases, J lost 3 bases, and 8 bases stayed unmatched. The V gene's germline CDR1 is LGHNA and CDR2 YNFKEQ. The time point was: persistent/refractory GD, antithyroid drugs over 5 years with positive TRAb. Following extraction of RNA from PBMCs, that RNA was used to make the TCR library. Sequences were derived from peripheral blood mononuclear cells (PBMCs), sampled when the disease was refractory, from a patient treated with antithyroid drugs. The origin of this receptor is a female donor with Graves disease. This sequence joins TRBV4-2 and TRBJ2-2, with 9 bases fitting TRBD1. CDR3 amino acids: CASSQMGGDRDTGELFF. CDR3 DNA sequence: TGTGCCAGCAGCCAGATGGGGGGGGACAGGGACACCGGGGAGCTGTTTTTT.